These 23 T cell receptor beta chains were sequenced from one sample in a study of tumor-infiltrating lymphocytes in oesophageal squamous cell carcinoma. From the PCR reads, TCRdb called clonotypes with MiXCR, one entry per CDR3 protein. This repertoire shows more than 8,000 distinct CDR3 sequences, roughly 61% found once; its top ten account for around 27%. The sample consisted of esophageal tumor tissue. The source is a female donor with esophageal squamous cell carcinoma.

As for this clonotype: The junction shows a germline mismatch at one end, possibly a read error. The chain combines TRBV7-2 with TRBJ1-2; D unresolved. There are 14 residues in the CDR3. Looked up from germline, CDR1 is SGHTA and CDR2 is FQGNSA. DNA of the CDR3: TGTGCCAGCAGCTTAAACCCATCAGTCTATGGCTACAACTTC. It specifies CASSLNPSVYGYNF. The entire variable domain, with the rest obtained from reference TRBV7-2 and TRBJ1-2, is as follows: GAGVSQSPSNKVTEKGKDVELRCDPISGHTALYWYRQSLGQGLEFLIYFQGNSAPDKSGLPSDRFSAERTGGSVSTLTIQRTQQEDSAVYLCASSLNPSVYGYNFGSGTRLTVV.

Comments on this clonotype: It may be a read error: a sequence one base away is much more abundant. The rearrangement joins TRBV7-6 to TRBJ2-5; TRBD1 or TRBD2 may be the D gene (7 bases each). The assigned J gene may be wrong: the sequence end matches TRBJ2-1 better. This CDR3 is 17 amino acids long. Germline lookup yields CDR1 SGHVS and CDR2 FNYEAQ. The CDR3 coding sequence is TGTGCCAGCAGCTTCTCTACCGGGACAGAGGGGCGGGAGACCCAGTTCTTC. Translating it yields CASSFSTGTEGRETQFF.

The CDR3 nucleotides are TGTGCCAGCAGCCTCCCCATCGGACTAGGGGTGTGGACCCAGTACTTC. Protein: CASSLPIGLGVWTQYF. V usage is TRBV7-1 and J usage is TRBJ2-5, with TRBD2 identical over 7 bases. TRBV7-1 is marked as an open reading frame, function uncertain. This CDR3 is built from 16 residues. With V trimmed by 5 bases and J by 7 bases, 16 bases remained unmatched.

Note on this clonotype: Likely a read error: the CDR3 ends without its conserved phenylalanine or tryptophan. It is unclear where the CDR3 begins or ends on the DNA, so no DNA is shown, and the CDR3 is as TCRdb lists it. The V call is TRBV7-2, the J call TRBJ2-3. A total of 8 residues make up the CDR3, ends included. CDR1 is SGHTA and CDR2 is FQGNSA in the germline V gene. CDR3 in amino acids: CASSPLGT.

The sample holds a few counts of this clonotype. V usage is TRBV28 and J usage is TRBJ1-2; 8 positions agree with TRBD1. The CDR3 covers 12 residues. Looked up from germline, CDR1 is MDHEN and CDR2 is SYDVKM. With V trimmed by 7 bases and J by 8 bases, 6 bases remained unmatched. The CDR3 spells CASNRGTRGYTF. The CDR3 bases are TGTGCCAGCAACAGGGGGACGCGCGGCTACACCTTC.

By its share, this clonotype is medium-sized. This chain connects TRBV10-3 to TRBJ1-6; no definite D call. CDR1 and CDR2 from the germline V gene are ENHRY and SYGVKD. V was trimmed by 0 bases and J by 5 bases, leaving 8 bases between them. The CDR3 covers 15 residues. The CDR3 DNA follows: TGTGCCATCAGTGAGTCCGCTCTAAATAATTCACCCCTCCACTTT. Translating gives CAISESALNNSPLHF.

The rearrangement joins TRBV7-9 to TRBJ1-3; D unclear. The CDR3 consists of 12 residues. The germline V and J ends were trimmed by 2 bases and 6 bases, with 5 bases remaining between them. Looked up from germline, CDR1 is SEHNR and CDR2 is FQNEAQ (reference sequence). DNA for the CDR3: TGTGCCAGCAGCTTATCCCCAAACACCATATATTTT. This codes for CASSLSPNTIYF.

The V call is TRBV7-2, the J call TRBJ1-5; D ambiguous. Germline V lookup: CDR1 SGHTA, CDR2 FQGNSA. V lost 1 base and J 12 bases, leaving 19 bases between the germline ends. The length of the CDR3 is 15 residues. CDR3 bases: TGTGCCAGCAGCTTAGGATTAGGGCAGGTCAGTAACCAGCATTTT. Its protein is CASSLGLGQVSNQHF.

This chain uses TRBV6-5 with TRBJ2-2; 10 nucleotides agree with TRBD2. After removal of 6 bases from V and 1 base from J, the junction contained 5 bases not matched to a gene. This CDR3 comprises 16 residues. Germline V gives CDR1 MNHEY, CDR2 SVGAGI. The CDR3 loop is CASSYGLAVNTGELFF. The CDR3 DNA reads TGTGCCAGCAGCTACGGACTAGCGGTGAACACCGGGGAGCTGTTTTTT.

J is TRBJ2-7 and V is TRBV7-2; no clear D gene. The DNA end lines up better with TRBJ2-5; the J call may be wrong. This CDR3 has 11 residues. The germline gives CDR1 SGHTA, CDR2 FQGNSA. The DNA for the CDR3 is TGTGCCAGCAGCACCGTAGGGACCCAGTACTTC. Protein sequence: CASSTVGTQYF.

This clonotype has a handful of counts. The genes are TRBV7-6 and TRBJ2-3; 9 nucleotides match TRBD2. The CDR3 loop spans 16 amino acids. The V segment lost 2 bases and the J segment 4 bases; nucleotides outside the gene matches: 7. Germline assignment: CDR1 SGHVS and CDR2 FNYEAQ. CDR3 sequence reads: CASSLPVSGGADTQYF. The CDR3 nucleotides read TGTGCCAGCAGCTTACCGGTTAGCGGGGGCGCAGATACGCAGTATTTT.

This clonotype was detected only a few times. This rearrangement joins TRBV11-2 to TRBJ2-5, with 9 bases fitting TRBD2. The DNA end is a closer match to TRBJ2-7, so the J assignment may be wrong. The V gene's germline CDR1 is SGHAT and CDR2 FQNNGV. The CDR3 runs to 17 residues. DNA for the CDR3: TGTGCCAGCAGCTCCCGGGGATTGCTAGCGGGATTGTACGAGCAGTACTTC. Its translation: CASSSRGLLAGLYEQYF.

The chain couples TRBV7-6 to TRBJ1-5, with D possibly being TRBD1 (6 bases). CDR1 and CDR2 from the germline V gene are SGHVS and FNYEAQ. V lost 5 bases and J lost 9, with 20 bases in between. This CDR3 is built from 15 residues. The CDR3 nucleotides are TGTGCCAGCAGCCCTGAACAGGGCCCTAGTCGGCCCCAGCATTTT. Residues: CASSPEQGPSRPQHF.

J is TRBJ1-1 and V is TRBV6-6; 9 bases line up with TRBD1. There are 16 residues in the CDR3. Looked up from germline, CDR1 is MNHNY and CDR2 is SVGAGI (reference sequence). Trimming removed 1 base from V and 2 bases from J; junction bases left unmatched: 5. The CDR3 is CASSYFRDRVNTEAFF. The CDR3 coding sequence is TGTGCCAGCAGTTACTTCAGGGACAGGGTAAACACTGAAGCTTTCTTT.

The chain uses TRBV12-3 or TRBV12-4 and TRBJ2-5; unclear D gene. There are 11 residues in the CDR3. V was trimmed by 4 bases and J by 5 bases, leaving 5 bases between them. In DNA, the CDR3 is TGTGCCAGCAGTTCCGGGGAGACCCAGTACTTC. It yields the protein CASSSGETQYF.

The J gene is TRBJ2-2, the V gene TRBV7-6; D may be TRBD1 (6 bases). This CDR3 is 15 amino acids long. Trimming took 2 bases from V and 5 from J, leaving 12 bases between them. Germline V lookup: CDR1 SGHVS, CDR2 FNYEAQ. CDR3 protein: CASSLTGKDTGELFF. The DNA of the CDR3 is TGTGCCAGCAGCTTAACAGGGAAGGATACCGGGGAGCTGTTTTTT.

This clonotype was counted between two and nine times. This chain connects TRBV7-8 to TRBJ2-5; no reliable D call. Trimming cost V 5 bases and J 5 bases, with 15 bases left between them. The germline V gene encodes CDR1 SGHVS and CDR2 FQNEAQ. The CDR3 spans 14 residues. CDR3 protein: CASSPGRPPETQYF. The DNA for the CDR3 is TGTGCCAGCAGCCCTGGACGGCCGCCTGAGACCCAGTACTTC.

About this clonotype itself: Its ends do not fully match the called genes, so a read error is possible. The rearrangement joins TRBV7-2 to TRBJ2-1; D assignment may be TRBD1 or TRBD2 (6 bases each). From germline, CDR1 is SGHTA and CDR2 FQGNSA. The CDR3 is 13 amino acids. This chain's CDR3 is CASSSRTAPREYF. The CDR3 DNA is TGTGCCAGCAGCAGCAGGACAGCCCCCCGGGAGTACTTC.

This clonotype has a single count. V is TRBV12-3 or TRBV12-4 and J is TRBJ2-3; TRBD2 matches at 13 bases. V shed 3 bases, J shed 11 bases, and the junction held 11 bases outside the gene matches. The CDR3 runs 16 residues. The CDR3 reads CASSFRTSGSSYEQYF. CDR3 bases: TGTGCCAGCAGTTTCCGGACTAGCGGGAGCTCCTACGAGCAGTATTTT.

The CDR3 nucleotides are TGTGCCAGCAGTTTAGCGGGACGCATCTATGGCTACACCTTC. Translating it yields CASSLAGRIYGYTF. This chain joins TRBV12-3 or TRBV12-4 and TRBJ1-2; D may be TRBD1 (5 bases). Trimming left V 0 bases short and J 4 bases short, with 9 bases between. The CDR3 consists of 14 residues.

The CDR3: CAISPTSGSQETQYF. CDR3 bases: TGTGCCATCAGTCCGACTAGCGGGAGCCAAGAGACCCAGTACTTC. V and J are TRBV10-3 and TRBJ2-4; 12 bases fit TRBD2. The J call is in doubt because the DNA end fits TRBJ2-5 better. This CDR3 contains 15 residues. CDR1 is ENHRY, CDR2 SYGVKD, per germline.

In this sample, this clonotype turned up once. CDR3: CASSLDLLYEQYF. The CDR3 DNA follows: TGTGCCAGCAGCTTAGATCTCCTCTACGAGCAGTACTTC. This rearrangement joins TRBV11-2 to TRBJ2-5, with D unresolved. Near its end, the DNA agrees better with TRBJ2-7, so the J call may be wrong. The CDR3 extends over 13 amino acids. Germline CDR1 SGHAT, CDR2 FQNNGV.

The chain carries TRBV6-6 and TRBJ2-5; D is perhaps TRBD2 (6 bases). Germline V CDR1 and CDR2: MNHNY, SVGAGI (reference sequence). V lost 6 bases and J 4 bases, leaving 15 bases between the germline ends. There are 14 residues in the CDR3. CDR3 sequence reads: CASSPTWGGETQYF. Written as DNA, the CDR3 is TGTGCCAGCAGCCCCACATGGGGAGGAGAGACCCAGTACTTC.